A selection of T cell receptor beta chains follows, all from one sample in a study of CD8+CD57+ T cells in acquired aplastic anemia. TCRdb fed the reads into MiXCR, producing one record per CDR3 protein. The table shows around 170,000 distinct CDR3 sequences, with around half occurring only once. Sequencing was carried out using sorted CD4+, CD8+, or CD8+CD57+ T cells (not recorded which) from PBMCs. These receptors were obtained from a human donor with aplastic anemia. Each CDR3 is given with its conserved first and last residue. Fields, in order: V gene, clone size, D gene, J gene, CDR3 DNA, CDR3 protein. A D gene is named only where the DNA matches it firmly. Not every row has a clone size; where given, it reads once, few, many or a size class.

TRBV9	few	.	TRBJ1-3	TGTGCCAGCAGCGAGTGGGGAAACACCATATATTTT	CASSEWGNTIYF
TRBV11-1	.	TRBD2	TRBJ2-5	TGTGCCAGCAGGGGGGATCGCGGGACTAGCACGACCAAAGAGACCCAGTACTTC	CASRGDRGTSTTKETQYF
TRBV3-1	few	.	TRBJ2-7	TGTGCCAGCAGCCAAGATCCGAGGGGCCGCTCCTACGAGCAGTACTTC	CASSQDPRGRSYEQYF
TRBV27	.	.	TRBJ1-1	TGTGCCAGCAGTACAATTACAGGGAACACTGAAGCTTTCTTT	CASSTITGNTEAFF
TRBV30	few	.	TRBJ1-6	TGTGCCTGGAGGAAGAGAATCTATAATTCACCCCTCCACTTT	CAWRKRIYNSPLHF
TRBV4-1	.	TRBD2	TRBJ2-5	TGCGCCAGCAGCCAAGATTTTTGGGGACTAGATAAAGAGACCCAGTACTTC	CASSQDFWGLDKETQYF
TRBV15	.	.	TRBJ2-5	TGTGCCACCAGCAGAGATCCGCTAGCGGAGACCCAGTACTTC	CATSRDPLAETQYF
TRBV29-1	many	.	TRBJ1-2	TGCAGCGTTGACGATGGCTACACCTTC	CSVDDGYTF
TRBV6-5	.	.	TRBJ2-7	TGTGCCAGCAGTTACGGGGGAGTCCCCTACGAGCAGTACTTC	CASSYGGVPYEQYF
TRBV13	.	TRBD1	TRBJ2-7	TGTGCCAGCAGCCCACGGACAGGGGCAGGTTTTCAGCAGTACTTC	CASSPRTGAGFQQYF
TRBV20-1	.	TRBD1	TRBJ2-7	TGCAGTGCTGCACGGACAGGCAGCTACGAGCAGTACTTC	CSAARTGSYEQYF
TRBV15	.	.	TRBJ1-4	TGTGCCACCAGCGCAGCCGACAGAGCTAATGAAAAACTGTTTTTT	CATSAADRANEKLFF
TRBV6-4	few	.	TRBJ2-1	TGTGCCAGCAGTGACTCGGACAACAATGAGCAGTTCTTC	CASSDSDNNEQFF
TRBV20-1	many	.	TRBJ2-7	TGCAGCGCCGGGGATCCCTACGAGCAGTACTTC	CSAGDPYEQYF
TRBV5-1	.	.	TRBJ1-5	TGCGCCAGCAGCCAGGCGGCGGGTCCCAATCAGCCCCAGCATTTT	CASSQAAGPNQPQHF
TRBV10-3	many	.	TRBJ1-1	TGTGCCATCAGTAAATCCGACAGAGACACTGAAGCTTTCTTT	CAISKSDRDTEAFF
TRBV24-1	.	TRBD2	TRBJ2-5	TGTGCCACCAGTGCCAGCGGGAGAGGCCAGTACTTC	CATSASGRGQYF
TRBV19	many	TRBD1	TRBJ1-5	TGTGCCAGTAGTGCACAGGGGCTGGTTAATCAGCCCCAGCATTTT	CASSAQGLVNQPQHF
TRBV4-1	many	TRBD2	TRBJ2-2	TGCGCCAGCAGCATGGTTCTAGCGGGAGTAAGGACCGGGGAGCTGTTTTTT	CASSMVLAGVRTGELFF
TRBV20-1	.	TRBD1	TRBJ1-1	TGCAGTGCTAGATCCACCCGGGACAGGCGCCCTGGGTCCGATTCGAGTGAAGCTTTCTTT	CSARSTRDRRPGSDSSEAFF
TRBV10-3	.	.	TRBJ2-2	TGTGCCATTAAGACAGAGGGGACGACCGGGGAGCTGTTTTTT	CAIKTEGTTGELFF
TRBV19	once	.	TRBJ2-1	TGTGCCAGTAATTTTCTAGGGGCCTACAATGAGCAGTTCTTC	CASNFLGAYNEQFF
TRBV3-1	.	TRBD2	TRBJ2-1	TGTGCCAGCAGCGTATCCGGGACTAGCGTTTCCTTC	CASSVSGTSVSF
TRBV10-3	.	TRBD1	TRBJ1-2	TGTGCCATCAGTGACTACAGGGGGCAGGGCTATGGCTACACCTTC	CAISDYRGQGYGYTF
TRBV7-6	many	TRBD1	TRBJ1-1	TGTGCCAGCAGCCCGATCGACAGGGGCGACACTGAAGCTTTCTTT	CASSPIDRGDTEAFF
TRBV2	.	.	TRBJ1-5	TGTGCCAGCAGTGAAGCCAGGGTGCCCCAGCATTTT	CASSEARVPQHF
TRBV19	many	.	TRBJ2-7	TGTGCCAGTATCGGTCAGTTCTCCTACGAGCAGTACTTC	CASIGQFSYEQYF
TRBV25-1	.	.	TRBJ2-7	TGTGCCAGCAGTGTGGCGGGGCCCTACGAGCAGTACTTC	CASSVAGPYEQYF
TRBV7-9	once	.	TRBJ2-3	TGTGCCAGCAGCTTAGAACGGAGGGGCAATGAGCAGTATTTT	CASSLERRGNEQYF
TRBV10-2	.	TRBD1	TRBJ1-2	TGCGCCAGCAGTCCCGGGACAGAGGTCTATGGCTACACCTTC	CASSPGTEVYGYTF
TRBV20-1	many	TRBD2	TRBJ2-3	TGCAGTGCGCTGGGACTAGCGATAGATACGCAGTATTTT	CSALGLAIDTQYF
TRBV7-9	.	.	TRBJ1-5	TGTGCCAGTCGCAAAAACGGGGTTGGAAGCAATCAGCCCCAGCATTTT	CASRKNGVGSNQPQHF
TRBV5-1	.	TRBD2	TRBJ2-1	TGCGCCAGCAGCTTGACTAGCGGGAATATCGGTGAGCAGTTCTTC	CASSLTSGNIGEQFF
TRBV12-3/TRBV12-4	.	.	TRBJ1-6	TGTGCCAGCAGTGACGACAGGTGGGGGGGATCACCCCTCCACTTT	CASSDDRWGGSPLHF
TRBV29-1	many	.	TRBJ2-3	TGCAGCGTTGATGGGCAGGGGGGGAATACGCAGTATTTT	CSVDGQGGNTQYF
TRBV24-1	.	TRBD1	TRBJ1-2	TGTGCCACCAGTGATGGACAGGTTGGTGGCTACACCTTC	CATSDGQVGGYTF
TRBV12-3/TRBV12-4	.	TRBD1	TRBJ2-5	TGTGCCAGCAGTGCTACGGGACAGTCGTACCAAGAGACCCAGTACTTC	CASSATGQSYQETQYF
TRBV19	.	.	TRBJ2-1	TGTGCCAGTAGGAGGGGGGACAATGAGCAGTTCTTC	CASRRGDNEQFF
TRBV5-5	many	TRBD1	TRBJ1-1	TGTGCCAGCATGCCTTACATGACAGGGAGAACTGAAGCTTTCTTT	CASMPYMTGRTEAFF
TRBV9	once	TRBD1	TRBJ2-7	TGTGCCAGCAGCTCCGGGACAGGGCTCTACGAGCAGTACTTC	CASSSGTGLYEQYF
TRBV20-1	.	.	TRBJ1-5	TGCAGTGCTAGAAGTGAGGCGGGATGGAGCAATCAGCCCCAGCATTTT	CSARSEAGWSNQPQHF
TRBV7-6	many	.	TRBJ2-6	TGTGCCAGCAGCCCCTCTTATCGGCCAAGCTCTGGGGCCAACGTCCTGACTTTC	CASSPSYRPSSGANVLTF
TRBV20-1	many	TRBD1	TRBJ1-1	TGCAGTGCCGCGCGGAGGCGACAGGGGGCTGAAGCTTTCTTT	CSAARRRQGAEAFF
TRBV7-6	.	.	TRBJ1-2	TGTGCCAGCAGCTTAGTACAGGGTAACGGGGGCTACACCTTC	CASSLVQGNGGYTF